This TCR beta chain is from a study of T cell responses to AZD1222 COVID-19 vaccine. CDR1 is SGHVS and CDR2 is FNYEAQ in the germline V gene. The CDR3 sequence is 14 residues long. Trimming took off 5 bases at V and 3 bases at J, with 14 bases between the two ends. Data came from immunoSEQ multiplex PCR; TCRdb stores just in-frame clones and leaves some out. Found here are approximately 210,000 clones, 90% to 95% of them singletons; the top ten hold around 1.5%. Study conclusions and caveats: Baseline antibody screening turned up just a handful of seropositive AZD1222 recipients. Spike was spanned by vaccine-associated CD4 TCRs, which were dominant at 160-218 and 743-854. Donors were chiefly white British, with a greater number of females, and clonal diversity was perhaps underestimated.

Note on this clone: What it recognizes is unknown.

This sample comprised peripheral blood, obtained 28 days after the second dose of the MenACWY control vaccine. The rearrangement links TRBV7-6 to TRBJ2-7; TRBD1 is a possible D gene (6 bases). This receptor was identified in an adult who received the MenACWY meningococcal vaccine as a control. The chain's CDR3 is CASSPGQINYEQYF. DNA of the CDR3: TGTGCCAGCAGCCCTGGACAGATAAACTACGAGCAGTACTTC.